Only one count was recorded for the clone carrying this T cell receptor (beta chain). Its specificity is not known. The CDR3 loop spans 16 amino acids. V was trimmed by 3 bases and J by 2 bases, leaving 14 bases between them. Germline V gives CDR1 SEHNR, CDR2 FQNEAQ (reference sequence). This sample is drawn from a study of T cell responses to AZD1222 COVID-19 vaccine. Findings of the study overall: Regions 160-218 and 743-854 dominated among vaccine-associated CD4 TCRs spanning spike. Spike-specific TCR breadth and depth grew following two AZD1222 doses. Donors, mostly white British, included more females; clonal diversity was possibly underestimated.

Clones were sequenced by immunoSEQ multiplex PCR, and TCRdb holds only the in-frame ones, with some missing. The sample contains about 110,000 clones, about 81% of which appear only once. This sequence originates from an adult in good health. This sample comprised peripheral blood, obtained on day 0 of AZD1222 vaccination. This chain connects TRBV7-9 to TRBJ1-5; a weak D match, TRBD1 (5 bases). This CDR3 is CASSLWGRGGNQPQHF. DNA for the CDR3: TGTGCCAGCAGCTTGTGGGGGAGAGGTGGCAATCAGCCCCAGCATTTT.